The 25 T cell receptor beta chains reported below all come from one sample, sequenced in a study of blood T cells in healthy people across ages. A second PCR, run for roughly 7 to 11 cycles, used a sample-barcoded 5' primer plus a J-beta primer mix. TCRdb independently ran MiXCR on the 5' RACE reads; one entry per CDR3 protein. The sample yields around 940,000 distinct CDR3 sequences, roughly half seen once. Input material: blood. The receptors derive from a woman aged 60-70 years in good health.

This clonotype showed up just a few times. This sequence joins TRBV6-2 or TRBV6-3 and TRBJ1-2, with 8 nucleotides matching TRBD1. V dropped 8 bases and J dropped 8; count of bases not matched to a gene: 7. Germline-derived CDR1 and CDR2 are MNHEY and SVGEGT. The CDR3 has 12 amino acids. CDR3 region: CASDRQGQGYTF. In nucleotides, the CDR3 is TGTGCCAGCGACCGACAGGGGCAAGGCTACACCTTC.

This clonotype was seen more than once but under ten times. The chain employs TRBV7-2 and TRBJ2-7; the match to TRBD2 covers 10 bases. From germline, CDR1 is SGHTA and CDR2 FQGNSA. After removal of 1 base from V and 0 bases from J, the junction contained 12 bases not matched to a gene. This CDR3 region has 19 residues. The CDR3 reads CASSLELGGPSGSSYEQYF. DNA of the CDR3: TGTGCCAGCAGCTTAGAACTAGGAGGGCCTAGCGGGAGCTCCTACGAGCAGTACTTC.

This chain joins TRBV4-3 and TRBJ2-3; 8 bases line up with TRBD1. Trimming removed 2 bases from V and 5 bases from J; junction bases left unmatched: 3. Germline V lookup: CDR1 LGHNA, CDR2 YSLEER. This CDR3 is 14 amino acids long. CDR3 region: CASSQQGAGDTQYF. DNA of the CDR3: TGCGCCAGCAGCCAACAGGGGGCTGGAGATACGCAGTATTTT.

V is TRBV20-1 and J is TRBJ2-7; D is unclear. Looked up from germline, CDR1 is DFQATT and CDR2 is SNEGSKA (reference sequence). V dropped 0 bases and J dropped 2 bases, with 8 bases sitting between them. The CDR3 runs 13 residues. The DNA for the CDR3 is TGCAGTGCTAGAGATGCCGTGACCTACGAGCAGTACTTC. This sequence encodes CSARDAVTYEQYF.

The chain joins TRBV28 to TRBJ2-5, with 7 bases identical to TRBD1. Germline V gene lookup returns CDR1 MDHEN and CDR2 SYDVKM. CDR3 size: 14 residues. With V trimmed by 4 bases and J by 2 bases, 4 bases remained unmatched. CDR3 nucleotide sequence: TGTGCCAGCAGTTCCGACAGGGAGCAAGAGACCCAGTACTTC. Its translation: CASSSDREQETQYF.

The CDR3 loop reads CAGSVLGSPTNYGYTF. The CDR3 region has the DNA TGTGCCGGCTCGGTATTGGGTTCCCCAACTAACTATGGCTACACCTTC. The chain employs TRBV6-6 and TRBJ1-2, with D uncertain. V dropped 11 bases and J dropped 0 bases, with 22 bases sitting between them. Germline loops: CDR1 MNHNY, CDR2 SVGAGI (reference sequence). The CDR3 totals 16 residues.

J is TRBJ2-1 and V is TRBV5-1; 12 bases align to TRBD2. The CDR3 covers 16 residues. With 0 bases clipped from V and 8 bases from J, the junction kept 6 bases outside the gene matches. In germline, CDR1 is SGHRS, CDR2 YFSETQ. Written as DNA, the CDR3 is TGCGCCAGCAGCTTGGGACTAGCGGGGGCCTATCATGAGCAGTTCTTC. Translated, it gives CASSLGLAGAYHEQFF.

The rearrangement uses TRBV9 and TRBJ2-5, with 8 bases identical to TRBD2. The better agreement between TRBJ2-7 and the DNA end casts doubt on the J call. This CDR3 contains 17 residues. Germline V lookup: CDR1 SGDLS, CDR2 YYNGEE. CDR3 region: CASSVGDGLASIHEQYF. CDR3 coding DNA: TGTGCCAGCAGCGTAGGGGATGGACTAGCCAGTATCCACGAGCAGTACTTC.

This clonotype showed up just a few times. The chain links TRBV29-1 to TRBJ2-7; 8 bases are shared with TRBD2. The germline V gene has CDR1 SQVTM and CDR2 ANQGSEA. This CDR3 spans 13 amino acids. V lost 4 bases to trimming and J lost 0 bases; unmatched junction nucleotides: 2. The CDR3, as DNA: TGCAGCGTTGGCGGGACTAGCTCCTACGAGCAGTACTTC. It codes for CSVGGTSSYEQYF.

The chain joins TRBV10-3 to TRBJ2-5, with 11 nucleotides matching TRBD2. The DNA end is a closer match to TRBJ2-7, so the J assignment may be wrong. This CDR3 is 16 amino acids long. Germline assignment: CDR1 ENHRY and CDR2 SYGVKD. CDR3 in DNA: TGTGCCATCTCCGTTCGAAGAACTAGCGGGAGACACGAGCAGTACTTC. Translating it yields CAISVRRTSGRHEQYF.

Here the CDR3 reads CASSYLMRGAETQYF. CDR3 bases: TGTGCCAGCAGTTACCTGATGCGGGGGGCGGAGACCCAGTACTTC. V and J are TRBV6-2 or TRBV6-3 and TRBJ2-5, with 8 nucleotides matching TRBD2. The J segment lost 5 bases and the V segment lost 2 bases, leaving 7 bases of the junction unmatched. The CDR3 totals 15 residues. CDR1 and CDR2 from the germline V gene are MNHEY and SVGEGT.

The chain links TRBV29-1 to TRBJ1-1; maybe TRBD1 (5 bases). This CDR3 is 11 amino acids long. The germline CDR1 and CDR2 sequences are SQVTM and ANQGSEA. Trimming took off 5 bases at V and 6 bases at J, with 10 bases between the two ends. CDR3 in amino acids: CSVQPGAEAFF. In DNA form, the CDR3 reads TGCAGCGTTCAGCCGGGGGCTGAAGCTTTCTTT.

The V call is TRBV9, the J call TRBJ1-1; D is uncertain. Germline CDR1 is SGDLS and CDR2 is YYNGEE. This CDR3 region has 14 residues. With 2 bases removed from V and 0 bases from J, the gap between germline ends came to 8 bases. The CDR3 sequence: CASSVSPLNTEAFF. The CDR3 DNA reads TGTGCCAGCAGCGTCAGTCCCCTGAACACTGAAGCTTTCTTT.

The V gene is TRBV28, the J gene TRBJ2-4; D gene unclear. The CDR3 is 14 amino acids. V lost 6 bases and J lost 0, with 9 bases in between. Per germline, CDR1 MDHEN and CDR2 SYDVKM. CDR3 DNA: TGTGCCAGCAGCTTAACGGGAGCCAAAAACATTCAGTACTTC. Translation gives CASSLTGAKNIQYF.

The chain has TRBV3-1 and TRBJ2-3; no clear D. Germline values: CDR1 LGHDT, CDR2 YNNKEL (reference sequence). This CDR3 contains 16 residues. V lost 0 bases to trimming and J lost 0 bases, with 10 bases between them. The CDR3: CASSQDPGTSTDTQYF. The CDR3 DNA sequence: TGTGCCAGCAGCCAAGATCCGGGTACTAGCACAGATACGCAGTATTTT.

J is TRBJ1-1 and V is TRBV12-3 or TRBV12-4, with a weak D call TRBD1 (5 bases). The CDR3 extends over 17 amino acids. V lost 3 bases, J lost 0 bases, and 17 bases lay in between. The CDR3 here is CASSFLSGPSMNTEAFF. The CDR3 DNA is TGTGCCAGCAGTTTTCTTTCGGGACCGAGCATGAACACTGAAGCTTTCTTT.

V and J are TRBV4-1 and TRBJ2-3, with TRBD2 as a possible D gene (5 bases). The CDR3 is 15 residues long. Per germline, CDR1 MGHRA and CDR2 YSYEKL. The V end lost 1 base, the J end lost 5 bases, and 13 bases lay between the germline ends. CDR3 in amino acids: CASSQVAGPLDTQYF. DNA of the CDR3: TGCGCCAGCAGCCAAGTTGCGGGCCCTCTAGATACGCAGTATTTT.

This clonotype was recorded a few times. The rearrangement links TRBV20-1 to TRBJ2-7; TRBD2 is a possible D gene (5 bases). Trimming took off 1 base at V and 4 bases at J, with 11 bases between the two ends. This CDR3 has 13 residues. CDR1 is DFQATT and CDR2 is SNEGSKA in the germline V gene (reference sequence). For the CDR3, the DNA is TGCAGTGCTAGAGGTGAGGGAGTGTACGAGCAGTACTTC. Protein product: CSARGEGVYEQYF.

The chain carries TRBV27 and TRBJ2-3, with D tentatively TRBD1 or TRBD2 (6 bases each). In germline, CDR1 is MNHEY, CDR2 SMNVEV (reference sequence). V was trimmed by 2 bases and J by 2 bases, leaving 11 bases between them. The CDR3 has 15 amino acids. CDR3 sequence (DNA): TGTGCCAGCAGTTTAGGTGGGGGGCACACAGATACGCAGTATTTT. Amino acids: CASSLGGGHTDTQYF.

The CDR3: CASSSGRSGSGYEQYF. The CDR3 nucleotides read TGTGCCAGCAGCTCCGGGCGGAGCGGGAGTGGTTACGAGCAGTACTTC. J is TRBJ2-7 and V is TRBV13; 8 bases map to TRBD2. The ends lost 4 bases at V and 4 bases at J; junction bases unmatched: 12. Germline assignment: CDR1 PRHDT and CDR2 FYEKMQ (reference sequence). The CDR3 length is 16 residues.

CDR3 in amino acids: CASSPVTGSGANVLTF. The DNA for the CDR3 is TGCGCCAGCAGCCCAGTGACAGGGTCTGGGGCCAACGTCCTGACTTTC. This chain joins TRBV4-1 and TRBJ2-6; 7 bases fit TRBD1. V lost 4 bases to trimming and J lost 1 base; unmatched junction nucleotides: 4. The CDR3 is 16 amino acids. From germline, CDR1 is MGHRA and CDR2 YSYEKL.

The J gene is TRBJ2-3, the V gene TRBV28; the D is unclear. Looked up from germline, CDR1 is MDHEN and CDR2 is SYDVKM. Between the trimmed V and J ends, which lost 8 bases and 3 bases, there was a span of 9 bases. The CDR3 covers 12 residues. Here the CDR3 DNA reads TGTGCCAGCCAAGAGAATACAGATACGCAGTATTTT. Protein: CASQENTDTQYF.

Of note for this clonotype: A clone one base away is much larger, so this may be a read error. V is TRBV29-1 and J is TRBJ2-7, with D tentatively TRBD1 or TRBD2 (6 bases each). The CDR3 covers 14 residues. Germline loops: CDR1 SQVTM, CDR2 ANQGSEA. Trimming took 5 bases from V and 7 from J, leaving 21 bases between them. The CDR3 nucleotides are TGCAGCGTTTCGGGGGCCGCATTATACAATGAGCAGTACTTC. Protein product: CSVSGAALYNEQYF.

This clonotype was seen a handful of times. The genes are TRBV10-3 and TRBJ2-1; maybe TRBD1 (5 bases). This CDR3 is 16 amino acids long. V was cut by 6 bases and J by 7 bases, with 22 bases left in between. Germline V gene data show CDR1 as ENHRY and CDR2 as SYGVKD. The CDR3 here is CAIRDVGQGRTNEQFF. Written as DNA, the CDR3 is TGTGCCATCAGGGATGTCGGGCAGGGAAGAACGAATGAGCAGTTCTTC.

The V and J genes are TRBV2 and TRBJ1-6; no reliable D call. Germline V gene lookup returns CDR1 SNHLY and CDR2 FYNNEI. The CDR3 covers 12 residues. The V end was cut by 3 bases, the J end by 10 bases, with 7 bases between. The CDR3 DNA reads TGTGCCAGCAGTGAGGGGAACTCACCCCTCCACTTT. It encodes CASSEGNSPLHF.